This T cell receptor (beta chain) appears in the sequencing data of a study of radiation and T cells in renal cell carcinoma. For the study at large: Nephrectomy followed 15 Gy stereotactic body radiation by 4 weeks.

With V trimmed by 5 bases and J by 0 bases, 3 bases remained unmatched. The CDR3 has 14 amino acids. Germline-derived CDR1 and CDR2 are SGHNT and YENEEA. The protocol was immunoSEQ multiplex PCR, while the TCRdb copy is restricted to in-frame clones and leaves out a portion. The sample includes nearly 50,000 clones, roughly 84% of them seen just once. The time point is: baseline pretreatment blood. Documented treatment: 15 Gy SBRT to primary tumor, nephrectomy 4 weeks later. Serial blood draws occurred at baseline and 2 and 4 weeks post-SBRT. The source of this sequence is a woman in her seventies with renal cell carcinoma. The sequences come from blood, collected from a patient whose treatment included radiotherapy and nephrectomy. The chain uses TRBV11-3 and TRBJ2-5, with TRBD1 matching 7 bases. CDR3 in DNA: TGTGCCAGCAGCGAACAGGGGCACCAAGAGACCCAGTACTTC. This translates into CASSEQGHQETQYF.